This T cell receptor (beta chain) derives from a study of cytomegalovirus exposure and HLA in healthy donors. The study ran its PCR with 60 Vbeta and 13 Jbeta primers. Sequencing was performed with immunoSEQ multiplex PCR; in TCRdb, only in-frame clones are kept and a portion is missing. Among roughly 200,000 clones listed, more than 75% were seen once. This CDR3 region has 15 residues. CDR1 and CDR2 from the germline V gene are WNHNN and SYGVQD (reference sequence). After removal of 2 bases from V and 0 bases from J, the junction contained 2 bases not matched to a gene. The receptor was isolated from a man between 40 and 49 years old in good health and CMV-seropositive. Sequenced material: PBMCs. The V and J genes are TRBV10-1 and TRBJ2-7, with 9 bases lining up with TRBD1. This chain's CDR3 is CASSEGTGSSYEQYF. The CDR3 DNA sequence: TGCGCCAGCAGTGAGGGGACAGGGAGCTCCTACGAGCAGTACTTC.